The next 2 T cell receptor beta chains were all read from a single sample in a study of T cells after yellow fever vaccination. TCRdb passed the 5' RACE reads through MiXCR, listing each CDR3 protein once. The data show some 670,000 distinct CDR3 sequences, roughly an eighth seen once. This sample comprised PBMCs, obtained on the day of the yellow fever booster vaccination. The receptor source for this set is a man aged 30-40 years who received the YFV17D yellow fever vaccine.

A few counts support this clonotype. The chain joins TRBV19 to TRBJ2-7; perhaps D is TRBD1 or TRBD2 (5 bases each). This CDR3 region has 12 residues. Germline loops: CDR1 LNHDA, CDR2 SQIVND (reference sequence). The V gene lost 4 bases and the J gene lost 10 bases, with 14 bases spanning the gap. CDR3 nucleotides: TGTGCCAGTAGTAAAGAGGGGCGAAGACAGTACTTC. Translating it yields CASSKEGRRQYF.

This clonotype has just a few counts. The CDR3 coding sequence is TGCGCCAGCAGCCAAGATTTGGCGGGAAGGGATGAGCAGTTCTTC. Residues: CASSQDLAGRDEQFF. The chain combines TRBV4-3 with TRBJ2-1; perhaps TRBD2 as D (6 bases). The CDR3 contains 15 residues. Trimming took off 0 bases at V and 8 bases at J, with 14 bases between the two ends. Germline V gene sequence: CDR1 LGHNA, CDR2 YSLEER.